The entry that follows covers one T cell receptor (beta chain) sequence. Its target antigen remains unknown. Base qualities are not provided; no much larger clone lies one nucleotide away. Per the germline V gene, MGHDK is the CDR1 and SYGVNS is the CDR2. The CDR3 spans 15 residues, from the cysteine through the phenylalanine. Only the CDR3 region is kept as DNA, spanning 45 bases read in frame from base 1. V drops 0 bases and J drops 5 bases, leaving 14 bases in between. This sample was taken from a study of technical replicates of blood from several donors (TCRdb year 2017). Receptor libraries were prepared by the immunoSEQ multiplex PCR assay. The table comes from immuneACCESS by way of TCRdb, which keeps in-frame sequences with V and J called. Part of the clones is missing from these tables; in studies checked, under half for an unresolved V gene and the rest for unknown reasons. This sample gives about 50,000 clones in total; about 93% of them show up just once. The ten largest clones represent roughly 3.9% of the sample.

Input material: PBMCs. The receptor chain draws on TRBV25-1 and TRBJ2-7; the best D guess is TRBD2, with 5 bases matching. This clonotype was sampled from a human donor in good health. Some clones in this sample may be carry-over from other donors' samples. The DNA sequence is given as TGTGCCAGCAGTGAATATTCGGGGAATCGGAACGAGCAGTACTTC. This gives the protein CASSEYSGNRNEQYF.